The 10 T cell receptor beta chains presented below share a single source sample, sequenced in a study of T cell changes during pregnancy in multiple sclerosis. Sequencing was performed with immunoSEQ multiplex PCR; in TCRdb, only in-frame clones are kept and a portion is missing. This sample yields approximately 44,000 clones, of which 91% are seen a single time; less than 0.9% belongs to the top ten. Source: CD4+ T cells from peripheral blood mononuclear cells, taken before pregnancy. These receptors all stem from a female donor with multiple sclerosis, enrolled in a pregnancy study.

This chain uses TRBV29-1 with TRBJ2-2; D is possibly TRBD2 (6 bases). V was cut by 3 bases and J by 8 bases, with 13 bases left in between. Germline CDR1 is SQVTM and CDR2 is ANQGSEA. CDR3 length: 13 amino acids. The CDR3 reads CSVDLGGMGELFF. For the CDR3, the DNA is TGCAGCGTTGATCTGGGGGGAATGGGGGAGCTGTTTTTT.

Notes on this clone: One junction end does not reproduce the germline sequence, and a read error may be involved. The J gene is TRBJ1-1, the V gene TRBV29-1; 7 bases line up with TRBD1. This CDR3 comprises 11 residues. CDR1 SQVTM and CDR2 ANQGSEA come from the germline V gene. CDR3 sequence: CSVGDRDLILF. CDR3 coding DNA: TGCAGCGTTGGCGACAGGGACTTGATTCTCTTT. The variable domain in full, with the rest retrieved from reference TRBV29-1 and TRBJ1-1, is SAVISQKPSRDICQRGTSLTIQCQVDSQVTMMFWYRQQPGQSLTLIATANQGSEATYESGFVIDKFPISRPNLTFSTLTVSNMSPEDSSIYLCSVGDRDLILFGQGTRLTVV.

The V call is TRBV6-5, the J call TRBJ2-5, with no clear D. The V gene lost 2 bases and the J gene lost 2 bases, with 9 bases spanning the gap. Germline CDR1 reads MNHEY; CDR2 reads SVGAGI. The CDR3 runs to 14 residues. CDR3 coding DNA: TGTGCCAGCAGTTACGGCGGAGTACAAGAGACCCAGTACTTC. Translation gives CASSYGGVQETQYF.

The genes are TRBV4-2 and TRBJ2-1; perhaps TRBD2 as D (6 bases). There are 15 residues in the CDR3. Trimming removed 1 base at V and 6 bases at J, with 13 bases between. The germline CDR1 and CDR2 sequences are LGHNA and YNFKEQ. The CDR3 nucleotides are TGTGCCAGCAGCCAAGCCCGACTAGTAGGCAATGAGCAGTTCTTC. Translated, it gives CASSQARLVGNEQFF.

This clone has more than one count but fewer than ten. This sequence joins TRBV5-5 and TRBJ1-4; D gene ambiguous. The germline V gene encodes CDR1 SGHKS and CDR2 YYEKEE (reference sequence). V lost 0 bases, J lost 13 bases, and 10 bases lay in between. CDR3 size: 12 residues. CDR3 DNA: TGTGCCAGCAGCTTGGATCGGGGAGGACTGTTTTTT. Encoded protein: CASSLDRGGLFF.

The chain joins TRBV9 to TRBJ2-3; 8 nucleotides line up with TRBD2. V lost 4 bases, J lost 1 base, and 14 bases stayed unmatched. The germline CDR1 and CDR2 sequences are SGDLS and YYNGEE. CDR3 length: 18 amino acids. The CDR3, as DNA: TGTGCCAGCAGCCCGGGGACTAGAAGTAGGTTCGGCACAGATACGCAGTATTTT. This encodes CASSPGTRSRFGTDTQYF. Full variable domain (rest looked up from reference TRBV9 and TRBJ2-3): DSGVTQTPKHLITATGQRVTLRCSPRSGDLSVYWYQQSLDQGLQFLIQYYNGEERAKGNILERFSAQQFPDLHSELNLSSLELGDSALYFCASSPGTRSRFGTDTQYFGPGTRLTVL.

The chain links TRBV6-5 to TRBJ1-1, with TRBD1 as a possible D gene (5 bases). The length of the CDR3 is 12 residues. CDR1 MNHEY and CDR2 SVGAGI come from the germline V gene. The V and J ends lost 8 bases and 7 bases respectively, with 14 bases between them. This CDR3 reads CASRRRGSEAFF. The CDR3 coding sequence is TGTGCCAGCCGTAGGAGGGGTAGTGAAGCTTTCTTT.

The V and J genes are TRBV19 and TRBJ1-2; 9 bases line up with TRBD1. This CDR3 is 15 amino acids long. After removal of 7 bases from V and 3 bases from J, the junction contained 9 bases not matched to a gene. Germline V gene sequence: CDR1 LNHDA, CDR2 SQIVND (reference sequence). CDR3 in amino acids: CASKTQGAVDYGYTF. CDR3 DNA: TGTGCCAGTAAAACACAGGGGGCGGTAGACTATGGCTACACCTTC.

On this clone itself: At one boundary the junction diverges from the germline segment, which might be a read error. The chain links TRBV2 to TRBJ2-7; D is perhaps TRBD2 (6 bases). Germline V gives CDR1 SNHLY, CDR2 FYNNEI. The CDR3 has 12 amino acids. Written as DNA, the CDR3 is TGTGCCAGCAGTGCCCTGGGGCGGGAAGTGGACTTC. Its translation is CASSALGREVDF.

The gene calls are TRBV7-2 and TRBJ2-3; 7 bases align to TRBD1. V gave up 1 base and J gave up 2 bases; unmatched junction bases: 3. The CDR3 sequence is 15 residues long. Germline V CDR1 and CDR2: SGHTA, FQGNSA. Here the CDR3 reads CASSLEGAYTDTQYF. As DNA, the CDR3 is TGTGCCAGCAGCTTAGAGGGGGCCTACACAGATACGCAGTATTTT.